The T cell receptor beta chain described here comes from a study of shared clonotypes between healthy human individuals. Terminally differentiated effector memory CD45RA+ cells were left out of the naive CD8 fraction, which was CD45RO-negative and positively selected for CCR7. Here immunoSEQ multiplex PCR was the method, and the copy in TCRdb shows in-frame clones only, minus some. There are some 600,000 clones in the sample; roughly 95% occur only once, and less than 0.13% lies in the top ten. As to this clone: Antigen: not known.

The CDR3 is 16 amino acids. Deletions cut 6 bases from V and 0 bases from J, with 15 bases between. CDR1 and CDR2 from the germline V gene are LNHDA and SQIVND (reference sequence). General observations from the study: Roughly 4.6% of naive CD4 clonotypes were common to a few donors.

This receptor was identified in a young woman in good health. The chain is built from TRBV19 and TRBJ1-5, with unresolved D. The sample comprised naive CD8+ T cells sorted from blood. CDR3 region: CASRLRTEYSNQPQHF. The CDR3 nucleotides read TGTGCCAGTAGACTTCGGACGGAGTATAGCAATCAGCCCCAGCATTTT.